Each of the 19 T cell receptor beta chains below was sequenced from the same sample in a study of cytomegalovirus exposure and HLA in healthy donors. Primers for the PCR totalled 60 Vbeta and 13 Jbeta. Here immunoSEQ multiplex PCR was the method, and the copy in TCRdb shows in-frame clones only, minus some. Of some 110,000 clones listed, more than 60% are singletons. Sequencing input: PBMCs. The source of these receptors is a woman aged 45-60 years in good health and CMV-seropositive.

The chain employs TRBV5-6 and TRBJ2-7; 7 bases are a match to TRBD1. This CDR3 comprises 13 residues. The trim removed 3 bases at V and 4 bases at J, leaving 4 bases unmatched. The germline V gene encodes CDR1 SGHDT and CDR2 YYEEEE. The CDR3 loop is CASSSRDSYEQYF. CDR3 DNA sequence: TGTGCCAGCAGCTCCCGGGACAGTTACGAGCAGTACTTC.

V and J are TRBV6-5 and TRBJ2-7; tentatively, D is TRBD1 (5 bases). With 0 bases removed from V and 5 bases from J, the gap between germline ends came to 17 bases. Germline V lookup: CDR1 MNHEY, CDR2 SVGAGI. CDR3 size: 16 residues. The chain's CDR3 is CASSYSLRQTHDEQYF. CDR3 bases: TGTGCCAGCAGTTACTCGCTCCGACAGACCCACGACGAGCAGTACTTC.

The chain combines TRBV28 with TRBJ2-7, with TRBD2 matching 8 bases. Germline CDR1 reads MDHEN; CDR2 reads SYDVKM. This CDR3 is built from 14 residues. J was trimmed by 2 bases and V by 6 bases; bases with no gene match: 6. The chain's CDR3 is CASRAGGNTYEQYF. For the CDR3, the DNA is TGTGCCAGCAGGGCGGGGGGAAATACCTACGAGCAGTACTTC.

J is TRBJ1-1 and V is TRBV5-1; D is perhaps TRBD1 (5 bases). This CDR3 has 14 amino acids. Germline assignment: CDR1 SGHRS and CDR2 YFSETQ. Trimming took 0 bases from V and 6 from J, leaving 12 bases between them. CDR3 sequence reads: CASSLGQGEAEAFF. CDR3 nucleotide sequence: TGCGCCAGCAGCTTGGGACAAGGGGAGGCTGAAGCTTTCTTT.

V gene TRBV5-4 combines with J gene TRBJ2-5, with D uncertain. The ends were cut back, 2 bases at V and 0 bases at J, with 5 bases in the middle. Germline V gene sequence: CDR1 SGHNT, CDR2 YYREEE (reference sequence). The CDR3 sequence is 13 residues long. The CDR3 bases are TGTGCCAGCAGCTTAGAGTACCAAGAGACCCAGTACTTC. This encodes CASSLEYQETQYF.

This chain links TRBV4-2 with TRBJ2-5, with 10 bases fitting TRBD2. This CDR3 contains 15 residues. J gave up 5 bases and V 3 bases, and 6 bases lay outside the gene matches. Germline CDR1 reads LGHNA; CDR2 reads YNFKEQ. CDR3 sequence reads: CASSQSSGGAETQYF. The CDR3 coding sequence is TGTGCCAGCAGCCAGTCCAGCGGGGGGGCCGAGACCCAGTACTTC.

The count of this clone is one. This chain links TRBV29-1 with TRBJ1-1, with TRBD1 matching over 8 bases. The CDR3 length is 11 residues. With V trimmed by 6 bases and J by 3 bases, 0 bases remained unmatched. Germline V gene data show CDR1 as SQVTM and CDR2 as ANQGSEA. The CDR3 region is CSVTGDTEAFF. The DNA for the CDR3 is TGCAGCGTGACAGGGGACACTGAAGCTTTCTTT.

The chain uses TRBV27 and TRBJ1-5, with 8 bases that match TRBD1. With 0 bases clipped from V and 3 bases from J, the junction kept 1 base outside the gene matches. In germline, CDR1 is MNHEY, CDR2 SMNVEV (reference sequence). The length of the CDR3 is 15 residues. This CDR3 is CASSLSGQDNQPQHF. In DNA form, the CDR3 reads TGTGCCAGCAGTTTATCGGGACAGGACAATCAGCCCCAGCATTTT.

This sequence joins TRBV7-5 and TRBJ1-2. TRBV7-5 is a listed pseudogene. CDR3 size: 11 residues. The chain's CDR3 is CARSTDYGYTF. The CDR3 DNA reads as TGTGCCAGAAGCACTGACTATGGCTACACCTTC.

In its sample, this clone was seen a few times. The rearrangement uses TRBV4-3 and TRBJ1-1; D not resolved. V lost 0 bases to trimming and J lost 0 bases, with 8 bases between them. From germline, CDR1 is LGHNA and CDR2 YSLEER. This CDR3 has 15 amino acids. Written as DNA, the CDR3 is TGCGCCAGCAGCCAAGAGGGCAGGATGAACACTGAAGCTTTCTTT. Protein sequence: CASSQEGRMNTEAFF.

The chain is built from TRBV5-8 and TRBJ1-5; a possible D gene is TRBD1 (6 bases). Germline values: CDR1 SGHTS, CDR2 YDEGEE. With 3 bases removed from V and 0 bases from J, the gap between germline ends came to 10 bases. The CDR3 sequence is 15 residues long. CDR3 region: CASSSGTHSNQPQHF. DNA of the CDR3: TGTGCCAGCAGCTCCGGGACACATAGCAATCAGCCCCAGCATTTT. Combining the CDR3 with reference TRBV5-8 and TRBJ1-5 gives the whole variable domain EAGVTQSPTHLIKTRGQQATLRCSPISGHTSVYWYQQALGLGLQFLLWYDEGEERNRGNFPPRFSGRQFPNYSSELNVNALELEDSALYLCASSSGTHSNQPQHFGDGTRLSIL.

In its sample, this clone was seen a few times. This chain links TRBV11-2 with TRBJ1-4; D is undetermined. The V and J ends lost 5 bases and 0 bases respectively, with 10 bases between them. Looked up from germline, CDR1 is SGHAT and CDR2 is FQNNGV. The CDR3 covers 15 residues. The DNA for the CDR3 is TGTGCCAGCAGCCTACAGTTGGCAACTAATGAAAAACTGTTTTTT. Translation: CASSLQLATNEKLFF.

On this clone: Other DNA variants within this sample encode the same CDR3. Written as DNA, the CDR3 is TGTGCCAGCAGTTTAAGGCTAGCGGACACAGATACGCAGTATTTT. It translates to CASSLRLADTDTQYF. This chain uses TRBV28 with TRBJ2-3; 7 nucleotides align to TRBD2. This CDR3 is 15 amino acids long. After removal of 2 bases from V and 2 bases from J, the junction contained 4 bases not matched to a gene. Germline loops: CDR1 MDHEN, CDR2 SYDVKM.

The count of this clone is one. This chain joins TRBV29-1 and TRBJ1-3; D unclear. The length of the CDR3 is 16 residues. CDR1 is SQVTM and CDR2 is ANQGSEA in the germline V gene. The ends were cut back, 0 bases at V and 0 bases at J, with 12 bases in the middle. The CDR3, as DNA: TGCAGCGTTGAAGACACAGTTTCTCGCTCTGGAAACACCATATATTTT. Translation gives CSVEDTVSRSGNTIYF.

The J gene is TRBJ1-2, the V gene TRBV7-2; D is ambiguous. This CDR3 is built from 15 residues. Germline lookup yields CDR1 SGHTA and CDR2 FQGNSA. V lost 5 bases and J lost 2, with 15 bases in between. CDR3 nucleotide sequence: TGTGCCAGCAGCCCCTGGAGGCAGGCCAACTATGGCTACACCTTC. Its protein product is CASSPWRQANYGYTF.

This chain connects TRBV7-8 to TRBJ2-5; a weak D match, TRBD1 (6 bases). The length of the CDR3 is 16 residues. V lost 5 bases and J lost 5, with 21 bases in between. The V gene's germline CDR1 is SGHVS and CDR2 FQNEAQ. This CDR3 is CASSLGQGTPGETQYF. DNA of the CDR3: TGTGCCAGCAGCCTGGGGCAGGGGACGCCGGGGGAGACCCAGTACTTC. Filled out from reference TRBV7-8 and TRBJ2-5, the complete variable domain reads GAGVSQSPRYKVAKRGQDVALRCDPISGHVSLFWYQQALGQGPEFLTYFQNEAQLDKSGLPSDRFFAERPEGSVSTLKIQRTQQEDSAVYLCASSLGQGTPGETQYFGPGTRLLVL.

J is TRBJ1-4 and V is TRBV30; 9 positions agree with TRBD1. Germline-derived CDR1 and CDR2 are GTSNPN and SVGIG (reference sequence). This CDR3 comprises 15 residues. Germline trimming cut 2 bases from V and 6 bases from J; bases unmatched to any gene: 7. CDR3 DNA: TGTGCCTGGAGTCCCCTGGGACAGGGTTATGAAAAACTGTTTTTT. It specifies CAWSPLGQGYEKLFF. The full variable domain, rest sourced from reference TRBV30 and TRBJ1-4, is SQTIHQWPATLVQPVGSPLSLECTVEGTSNPNLYWYRQAAGRGLQLLFYSVGIGQISSEVPQNLSASRPQDRQFILSSKKLLLSDSGFYLCAWSPLGQGYEKLFFGSGTQLSVL.

The chain carries TRBV28 and TRBJ1-1, with 9 bases that match TRBD1. V gave up 6 bases and J gave up 7 bases; unmatched junction bases: 6. The CDR3 has 13 residues. Germline CDR1 reads MDHEN; CDR2 reads SYDVKM. CDR3 region: CASRQMTGGEAFF. As DNA, the CDR3 is TGTGCCAGCAGACAAATGACAGGGGGTGAAGCTTTCTTT.

This chain connects TRBV2 to TRBJ2-7, with 10 bases matching TRBD1. Germline CDR1 SNHLY, CDR2 FYNNEI. V shed 7 bases, J shed 6 bases, and the junction held 6 bases outside the gene matches. This CDR3 is built from 13 residues. CDR3 region: CASKVTGGGEQYF. In DNA, the CDR3 is TGTGCCAGCAAAGTGACAGGGGGCGGCGAGCAGTACTTC.